The 5 T cell receptor beta chains presented below share a single source sample, sequenced in a study of Graves' ophthalmopathy and Graves' hyperthyroidism. As the template, RNA transcripts were used to amplify TCR beta CDR3 regions. The first round was an RT-PCR with HTBI primers, and the second round was a multiplex PCR. TCRdb reprocessed the multiplex PCR reads via MiXCR and lists one record per CDR3 protein. The table has about 480,000 distinct CDR3 sequences, approximately 14% seen once; the top ten hold roughly 10%. Sequencing was done on a sample of blood. All receptors derive from a woman in her thirties with Graves' ophthalmopathy.

This clonotype has a count of ten or more. The rearrangement links TRBV7-2 to TRBJ2-7, with 10 bases lining up with TRBD2. The junction had 9 bases not matched to a gene; V was cut back by 4 bases and J by 6 bases. Germline CDR1 reads SGHTA; CDR2 reads FQGNSA. The CDR3 is made up of 15 amino acids. CDR3 residues: CASSSGGLAGAEQYF. In nucleotides, the CDR3 is TGTGCCAGCAGCTCAGGTGGCCTAGCGGGAGCCGAGCAGTACTTC.

This clonotype was seen many times. The chain couples TRBV6-2 or TRBV6-3 to TRBJ2-7, with 7 bases matching TRBD2. Trimming took 8 bases from V and 7 from J; bases not matched to a gene: 11. The CDR3 covers 13 residues. The germline V gene encodes CDR1 MNHEY and CDR2 SVGEGT. The CDR3 sequence: CASRGAGVVEQYF. CDR3 bases: TGTGCCAGCCGCGGGGCGGGAGTAGTGGAGCAGTACTTC.

V and J are TRBV30 and TRBJ1-1, with 7 bases identical to TRBD1. V trimming: 2 bases; J trimming: 6 bases; junction bases outside the gene matches: 9. The CDR3 extends over 14 amino acids. Germline CDR1 and CDR2: GTSNPN and SVGIG (reference sequence). The CDR3 reads CAWSPRGDLAEAFF. The CDR3 DNA reads as TGTGCCTGGAGTCCCAGGGGGGATTTGGCTGAAGCTTTCTTT.

This clonotype was counted many times. The J gene is TRBJ2-5, the V gene TRBV29-1, with 9 bases aligning to TRBD2. The CDR3 is 15 amino acids. The V gene end was trimmed by 1 base and the J gene end by 4 bases; junction bases not matched to a gene: 7. Germline-derived CDR1 and CDR2 are SQVTM and ANQGSEA. CDR3: CSVEGVAGELETQYF. CDR3 sequence (DNA): TGCAGCGTTGAAGGGGTAGCGGGAGAATTAGAGACCCAGTACTTC.

Ten or more counts support this clonotype. CDR3 DNA: TGTGCCAGCAGTCCCCAGCCAGCGGGGGACCCAGAGACCCAGTACTTC. It translates to CASSPQPAGDPETQYF. The chain couples TRBV6-5 to TRBJ2-5; TRBD2 matches at 8 bases. Germline V gene data show CDR1 as MNHEY and CDR2 as SVGAGI. Losses at the gene ends were 5 bases for V and 4 bases for J; bases not matched to a gene: 12. The CDR3 covers 16 residues.